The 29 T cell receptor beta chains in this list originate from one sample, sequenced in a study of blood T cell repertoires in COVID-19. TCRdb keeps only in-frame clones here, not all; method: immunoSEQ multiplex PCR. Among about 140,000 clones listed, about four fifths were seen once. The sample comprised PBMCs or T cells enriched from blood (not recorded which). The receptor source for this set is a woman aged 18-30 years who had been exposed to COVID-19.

The CDR3 reads CASSLRQLEGYTF. DNA for the CDR3: TGTGCCAGCAGTTTACGACAGCTGGAGGGCTACACCTTC. The chain uses TRBV12-3 or TRBV12-4 and TRBJ1-2, with a weak D call TRBD1 (5 bases). V lost 2 bases, J lost 8 bases, and 12 bases lay in between. The CDR3 consists of 13 residues.

The chain's CDR3 is CAWMGFAGEETQYF. Here the CDR3 DNA reads TGTGCCTGGATGGGTTTTGCGGGAGAAGAGACCCAGTACTTC. The J gene is TRBJ2-5, the V gene TRBV30, with 7 bases fitting TRBD2. This CDR3 has 14 amino acids. From germline, CDR1 is GTSNPN and CDR2 SVGIG (reference sequence). Trimming cost V 4 bases and J 3 bases; bases outside gene matches: 8.

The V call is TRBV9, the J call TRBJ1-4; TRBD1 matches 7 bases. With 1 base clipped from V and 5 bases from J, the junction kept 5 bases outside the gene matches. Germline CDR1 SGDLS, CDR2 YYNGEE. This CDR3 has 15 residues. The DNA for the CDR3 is TGTGCCAGCAGCGTAACGGGACAGAACAATGAAAAACTGTTTTTT. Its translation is CASSVTGQNNEKLFF.

CDR3 sequence: CASSARQGYTGELFF. The CDR3, as DNA: TGTGCCAGCAGCGCCCGACAGGGATACACCGGGGAGCTGTTTTTT. The chain uses TRBV9 and TRBJ2-2; TRBD1 aligns across 7 bases. Germline V gene sequence: CDR1 SGDLS, CDR2 YYNGEE. V trimming: 3 bases; J trimming: 3 bases; junction bases outside the gene matches: 5. There are 15 residues in the CDR3.

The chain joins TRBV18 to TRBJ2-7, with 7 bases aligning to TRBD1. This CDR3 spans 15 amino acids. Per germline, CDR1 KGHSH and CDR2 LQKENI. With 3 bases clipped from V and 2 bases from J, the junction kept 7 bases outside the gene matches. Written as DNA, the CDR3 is TGTGCCAGCTCACCCGGGACAGCGCCTACCTACGAGCAGTACTTC. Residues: CASSPGTAPTYEQYF.

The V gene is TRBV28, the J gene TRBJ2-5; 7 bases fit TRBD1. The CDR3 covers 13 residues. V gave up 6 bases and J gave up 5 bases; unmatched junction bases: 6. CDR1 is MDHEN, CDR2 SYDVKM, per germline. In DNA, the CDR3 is TGTGCCAGCAGGATACAGGGGATGGAGACCCAGTACTTC. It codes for CASRIQGMETQYF.

Here the CDR3 reads CASSQAGGPSQETQYF. The CDR3 DNA reads as TGCGCCAGCAGCCAAGCAGGGGGCCCTAGTCAAGAGACCCAGTACTTC. V usage is TRBV4-1 and J usage is TRBJ2-5; 8 bases match TRBD1. The ends lost 1 base at V and 2 bases at J; junction bases unmatched: 6. The germline V gene encodes CDR1 MGHRA and CDR2 YSYEKL. CDR3 size: 16 residues.

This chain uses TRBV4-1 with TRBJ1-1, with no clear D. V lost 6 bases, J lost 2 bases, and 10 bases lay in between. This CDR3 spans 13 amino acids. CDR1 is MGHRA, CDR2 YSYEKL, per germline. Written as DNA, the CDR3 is TGCGCCAGCAGGCAGCGAGGAAACACTGAAGCTTTCTTT. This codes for CASRQRGNTEAFF.

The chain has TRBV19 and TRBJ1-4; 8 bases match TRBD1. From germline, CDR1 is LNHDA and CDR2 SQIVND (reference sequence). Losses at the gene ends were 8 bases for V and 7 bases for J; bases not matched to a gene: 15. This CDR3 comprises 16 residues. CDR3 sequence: CASRGQGAASGEKLFF. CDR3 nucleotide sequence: TGTGCCAGTCGGGGGCAGGGGGCAGCAAGTGGTGAAAAACTGTTTTTT. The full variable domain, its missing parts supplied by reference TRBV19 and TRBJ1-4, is DGGITQSPKYLFRKEGQNVTLSCEQNLNHDAMYWYRQDPGQGLRLIYYSQIVNDFQKGDIAEGYSVSREKKESFPLTVTSAQKNPTAFYLCASRGQGAASGEKLFFGSGTQLSVL.

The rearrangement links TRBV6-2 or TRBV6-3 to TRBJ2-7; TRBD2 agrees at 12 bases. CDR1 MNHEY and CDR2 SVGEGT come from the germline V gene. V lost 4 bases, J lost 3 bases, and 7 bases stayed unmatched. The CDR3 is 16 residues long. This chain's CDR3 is CASSSLTSGSYYEQYF. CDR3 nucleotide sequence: TGTGCCAGCAGTTCACTGACTAGCGGGAGTTACTACGAGCAGTACTTC.

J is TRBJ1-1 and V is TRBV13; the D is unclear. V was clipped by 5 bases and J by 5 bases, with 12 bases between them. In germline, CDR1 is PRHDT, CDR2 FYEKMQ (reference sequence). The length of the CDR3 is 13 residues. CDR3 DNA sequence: TGTGCCAGCAGCCTACGTGAGAGAACTGAAGCTTTCTTT. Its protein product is CASSLRERTEAFF. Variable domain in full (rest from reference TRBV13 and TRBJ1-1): AAGVIQSPRHLIKEKRETATLKCYPIPRHDTVYWYQQGPGQDPQFLISFYEKMQSDKGSIPDRFSAQQFSDYHSELNMSSLELGDSALYFCASSLRERTEAFFGQGTRLTVV.

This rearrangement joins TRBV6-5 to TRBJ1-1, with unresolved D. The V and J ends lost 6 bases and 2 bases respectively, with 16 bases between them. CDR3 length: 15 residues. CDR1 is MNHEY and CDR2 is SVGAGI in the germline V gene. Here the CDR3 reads CASRGRALGNTEAFF. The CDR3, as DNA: TGTGCCAGCAGGGGCCGCGCTCTGGGTAACACTGAAGCTTTCTTT.

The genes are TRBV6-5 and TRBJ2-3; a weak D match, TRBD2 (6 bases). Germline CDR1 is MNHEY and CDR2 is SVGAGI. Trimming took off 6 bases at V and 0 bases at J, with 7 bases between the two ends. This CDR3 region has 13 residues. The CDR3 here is CASRGTSTDTQYF. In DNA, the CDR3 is TGTGCCAGCAGGGGGACTAGCACAGATACGCAGTATTTT.

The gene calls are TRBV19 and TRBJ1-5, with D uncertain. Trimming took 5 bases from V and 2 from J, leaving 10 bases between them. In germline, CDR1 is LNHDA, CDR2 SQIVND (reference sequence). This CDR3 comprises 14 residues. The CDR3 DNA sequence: TGTGCCAGTAGTCTCCAACGAGGCAATCAGCCCCAGCATTTT. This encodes CASSLQRGNQPQHF.

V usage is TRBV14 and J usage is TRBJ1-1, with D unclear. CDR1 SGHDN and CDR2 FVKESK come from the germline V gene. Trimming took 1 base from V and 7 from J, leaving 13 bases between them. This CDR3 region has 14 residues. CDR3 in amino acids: CASSQVVGPGEAFF. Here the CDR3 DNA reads TGTGCCAGCAGCCAAGTGGTTGGGCCCGGTGAAGCTTTCTTT.

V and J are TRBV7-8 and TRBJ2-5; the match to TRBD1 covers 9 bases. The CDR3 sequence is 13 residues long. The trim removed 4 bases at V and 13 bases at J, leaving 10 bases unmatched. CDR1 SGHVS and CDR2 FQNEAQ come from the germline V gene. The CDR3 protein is CASSWFWDRDLYF. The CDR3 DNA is TGTGCCAGCAGCTGGTTCTGGGACAGGGATTTGTACTTC.

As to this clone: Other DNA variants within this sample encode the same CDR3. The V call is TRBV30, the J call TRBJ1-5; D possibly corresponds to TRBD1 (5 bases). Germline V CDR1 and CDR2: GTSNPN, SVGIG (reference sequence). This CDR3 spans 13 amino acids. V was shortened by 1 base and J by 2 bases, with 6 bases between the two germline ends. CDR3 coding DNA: TGTGCCTGGAGTGGGGGGGGCAATCAGCCCCAGCATTTT. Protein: CAWSGGGNQPQHF.

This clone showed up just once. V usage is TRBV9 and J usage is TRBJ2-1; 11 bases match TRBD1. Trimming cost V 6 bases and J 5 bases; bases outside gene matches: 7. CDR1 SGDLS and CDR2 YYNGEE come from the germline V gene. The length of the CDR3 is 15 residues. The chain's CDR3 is CASNRGQGADNEQFF. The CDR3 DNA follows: TGTGCCAGCAACCGAGGACAGGGGGCTGACAATGAGCAGTTCTTC.

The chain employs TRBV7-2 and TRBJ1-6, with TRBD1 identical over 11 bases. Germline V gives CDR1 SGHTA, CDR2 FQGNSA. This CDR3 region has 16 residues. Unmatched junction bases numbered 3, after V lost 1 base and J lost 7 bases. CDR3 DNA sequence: TGTGCCAGCAGCTTAGAAGGGACAGGGGGAAATTCACCCCTCCACTTT. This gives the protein CASSLEGTGGNSPLHF.

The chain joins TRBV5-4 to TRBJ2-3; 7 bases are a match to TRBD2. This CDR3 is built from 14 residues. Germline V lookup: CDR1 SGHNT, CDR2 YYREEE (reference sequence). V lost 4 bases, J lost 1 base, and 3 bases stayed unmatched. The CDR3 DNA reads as TGTGCCAGCAGCGTCACTAGCGGCACAGATACGCAGTATTTT. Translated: CASSVTSGTDTQYF.

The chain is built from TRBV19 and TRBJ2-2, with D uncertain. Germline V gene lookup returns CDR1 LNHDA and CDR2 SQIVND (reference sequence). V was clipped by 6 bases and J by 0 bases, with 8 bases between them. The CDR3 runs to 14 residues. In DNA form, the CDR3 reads TGTGCCAGTAGGGCACAAACGAACACCGGGGAGCTGTTTTTT. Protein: CASRAQTNTGELFF. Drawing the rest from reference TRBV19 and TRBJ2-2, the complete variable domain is DGGITQSPKYLFRKEGQNVTLSCEQNLNHDAMYWYRQDPGQGLRLIYYSQIVNDFQKGDIAEGYSVSREKKESFPLTVTSAQKNPTAFYLCASRAQTNTGELFFGEGSRLTVL.

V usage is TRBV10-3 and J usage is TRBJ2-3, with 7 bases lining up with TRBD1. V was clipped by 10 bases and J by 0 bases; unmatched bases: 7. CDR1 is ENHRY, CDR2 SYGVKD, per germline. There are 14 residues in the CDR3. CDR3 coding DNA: TGTGCCACCCAGGGGGTCCCTAGCACAGATACGCAGTATTTT. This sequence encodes CATQGVPSTDTQYF.

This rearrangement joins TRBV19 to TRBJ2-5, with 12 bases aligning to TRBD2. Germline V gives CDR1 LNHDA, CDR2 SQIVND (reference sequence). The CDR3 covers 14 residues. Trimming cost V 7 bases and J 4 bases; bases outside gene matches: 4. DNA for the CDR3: TGTGCCAGTAACTCGGGACTAGCGGGAGAGACCCAGTACTTC. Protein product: CASNSGLAGETQYF.

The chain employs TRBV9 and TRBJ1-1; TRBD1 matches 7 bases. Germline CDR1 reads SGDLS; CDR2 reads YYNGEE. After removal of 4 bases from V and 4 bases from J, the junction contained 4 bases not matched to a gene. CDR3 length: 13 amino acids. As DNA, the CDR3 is TGTGCCAGCAGCAGTCGACAGGGCACTGAAGCTTTCTTT. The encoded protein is CASSSRQGTEAFF.

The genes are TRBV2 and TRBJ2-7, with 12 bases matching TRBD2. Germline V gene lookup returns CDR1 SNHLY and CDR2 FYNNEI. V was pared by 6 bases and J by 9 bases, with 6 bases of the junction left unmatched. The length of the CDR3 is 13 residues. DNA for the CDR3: TGTGCCAGCAGAGGGACTAGCGGGCAAGGGCAGTACTTC. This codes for CASRGTSGQGQYF. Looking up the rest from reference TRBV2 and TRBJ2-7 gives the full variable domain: EPEVTQTPSHQVTQMGQEVILRCVPISNHLYFYWYRQILGQKVEFLVSFYNNEISEKSEIFDDQFSVERPDGSNFTLKIRSTKLEDSAMYFCASRGTSGQGQYFGPGTRLTVT.

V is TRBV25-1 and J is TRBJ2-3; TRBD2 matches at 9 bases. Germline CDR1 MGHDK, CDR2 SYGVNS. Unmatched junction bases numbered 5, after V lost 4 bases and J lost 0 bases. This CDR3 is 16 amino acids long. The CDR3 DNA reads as TGTGCCAGCAGTGCATATCTAGCGGGAAGCACAGATACGCAGTATTTT. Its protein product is CASSAYLAGSTDTQYF.

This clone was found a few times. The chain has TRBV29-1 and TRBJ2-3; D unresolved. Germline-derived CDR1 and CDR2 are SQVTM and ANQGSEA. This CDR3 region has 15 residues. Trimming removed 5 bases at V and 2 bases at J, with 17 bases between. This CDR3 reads CSVSSTTLVTDTQYF. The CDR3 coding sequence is TGCAGCGTTTCGAGCACCACCCTCGTCACAGATACGCAGTATTTT.

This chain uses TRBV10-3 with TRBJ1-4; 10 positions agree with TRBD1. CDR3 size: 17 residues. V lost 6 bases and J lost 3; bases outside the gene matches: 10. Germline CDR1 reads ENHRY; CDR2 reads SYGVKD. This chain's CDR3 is CAIRHRDRGPSNEKLFF. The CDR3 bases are TGTGCCATCAGACACCGGGACAGGGGCCCTTCTAATGAAAAACTGTTTTTT.

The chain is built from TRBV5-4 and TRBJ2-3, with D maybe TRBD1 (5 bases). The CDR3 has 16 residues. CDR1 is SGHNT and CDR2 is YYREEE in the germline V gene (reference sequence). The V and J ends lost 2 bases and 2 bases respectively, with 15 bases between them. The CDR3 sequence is CASSFYGQRPTDTQYF. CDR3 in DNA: TGTGCCAGCAGCTTTTACGGACAAAGACCCACAGATACGCAGTATTTT.